Described below is a single TCR beta chain sequence and its context. The sample is drawn from a study of response to subunit inactivated influenza vaccine. The length of the CDR3 is 17 residues. Trimming took off 4 bases at V and 3 bases at J, with 19 bases between the two ends. Germline CDR1 reads SGHRS; CDR2 reads YFSETQ. TCRdb re-analysed the RT-PCR reads in MiXCR, keeping a single row per CDR3 protein. The sample carries hundreds of thousands of distinct CDR3 sequences, under 20% recorded once. The sequences come from PBMCs from blood, collected 5 days after vaccination. The genes are TRBV5-1 and TRBJ1-4, with D possibly matching TRBD1 (5 bases). The clonotype originates from a man aged 50-60 years who received an inactivated influenza vaccine. The CDR3 protein is CASSEGTAVVPNEKLFF. CDR3 DNA sequence: TGCGCCAGCAGCGAGGGGACTGCAGTAGTGCCTAATGAAAAACTGTTTTTT.